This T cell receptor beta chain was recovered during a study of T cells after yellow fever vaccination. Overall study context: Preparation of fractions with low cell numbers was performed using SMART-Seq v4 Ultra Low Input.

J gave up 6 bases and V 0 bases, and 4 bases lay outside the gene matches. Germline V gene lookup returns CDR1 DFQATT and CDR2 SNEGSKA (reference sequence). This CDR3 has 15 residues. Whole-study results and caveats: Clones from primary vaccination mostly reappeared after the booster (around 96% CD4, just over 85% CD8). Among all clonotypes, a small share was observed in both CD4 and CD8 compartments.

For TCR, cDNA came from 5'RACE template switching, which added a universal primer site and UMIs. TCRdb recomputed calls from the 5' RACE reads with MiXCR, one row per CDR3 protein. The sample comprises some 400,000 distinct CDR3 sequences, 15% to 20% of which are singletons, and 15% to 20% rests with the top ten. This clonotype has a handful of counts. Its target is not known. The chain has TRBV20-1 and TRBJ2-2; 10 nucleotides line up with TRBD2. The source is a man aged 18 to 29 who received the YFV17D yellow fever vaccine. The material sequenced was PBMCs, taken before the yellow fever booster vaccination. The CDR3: CSARESGGAAGELFF. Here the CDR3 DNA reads TGCAGTGCTAGAGAGAGCGGGGGGGCCGCCGGGGAGCTGTTTTTT.